A selection of T cell receptor beta chains follows, all from one sample in a study of CD8+ T cells in alopecia areata. Produced via immunoSEQ multiplex PCR; TCRdb's table is partial and in-frame only. The sample has roughly 150,000 clones; around half are singletons. Sequences were derived from CD8+ T cells sorted from blood, sampled at week 0. All receptors derive from a human donor with alopecia areata. The CDR3 runs from the conserved cysteine through the conserved F or W. Each record gives: V gene, D gene, clone size, J gene, CDR3 protein, CDR3 DNA. The D gene is left open where the match is weak. A clone size is listed for some rows: how often the clone was seen (once, few, many), or a class if it is expanded.

>TRBV7-8|TRBD2|few|TRBJ2-7
CASSASGGTTYEQYF
TGTGCCAGCAGCGCTAGCGGGGGTACTACCTACGAGCAGTACTTC
>TRBV7-9|NA|NA|TRBJ2-7
CASSPLLSSYEQYF
TGTGCCAGCAGCCCCCTCCTAAGCAGCTACGAGCAGTACTTC
>TRBV6-6|NA|NA|TRBJ1-2
CASSYPEGYGYTF
TGTGCCAGCAGTTACCCTGAAGGCTATGGCTACACCTTC
>TRBV30|NA|NA|TRBJ2-7
CAWSVSPQGVGGVF
TGTGCCTGGAGTGTTTCCCCCCAGGGCGTTGGAGGGGTCTTC
>TRBV29-1|TRBD1|NA|TRBJ2-7
CSVLGGQGLLGSYEQYF
TGCAGCGTCCTCGGGGGACAGGGCCTCTTGGGGTCCTACGAGCAGTACTTC
>TRBV5-4|NA|NA|TRBJ2-1
CASTRRSYNEQFF
TGTGCCAGCACTCGGAGGTCCTACAATGAGCAGTTCTTC
>TRBV11-2|NA|few|TRBJ2-1
CASSPQNRDNEQFF
TGTGCCAGCAGCCCACAAAACAGGGACAATGAGCAGTTCTTC
>TRBV15|NA|NA|TRBJ1-1
CATRGGMDTEAFF
TGTGCCACCCGGGGAGGGATGGACACTGAAGCTTTCTTT
>TRBV14|NA|NA|TRBJ1-2
CASSQALTGYGYTF
TGTGCCAGCAGCCAAGCCCTAACAGGGTATGGCTACACCTTC
>TRBV6-1|TRBD1|NA|TRBJ2-7
CASSTRTGYEQYF
TGTGCCAGCAGTACCAGGACAGGATACGAGCAGTACTTC
>TRBV13|TRBD1|NA|TRBJ1-2
CASSPGQGRARRDGYTF
TGTGCCAGCAGCCCAGGACAGGGAAGGGCCAGAAGGGATGGCTACACCTTC
>TRBV13|NA|few|TRBJ2-7
CASSVGRTTYEQYF
TGTGCCAGCAGCGTAGGCCGGACCACCTACGAGCAGTACTTC
>TRBV29-1|TRBD2|NA|TRBJ2-1
CSVVMGTSSYNEQFF
TGCAGCGTTGTTATGGGGACTAGCTCCTACAATGAGCAGTTCTTC
>TRBV27|TRBD1|NA|TRBJ1-4
CASSPRTGGHEKLFF
TGTGCCAGCAGCCCGAGGACAGGGGGACATGAAAAACTGTTTTTT
>TRBV4-3|NA|NA|TRBJ2-1
CASSQDRGISSYNEQFF
TGCGCCAGCAGCCAAGATCGGGGAATTAGCTCCTACAATGAGCAGTTCTTC
>TRBV5-1|NA|few|TRBJ2-2
CARSQNTGELFF
TGCGCCCGCAGCCAGAACACCGGGGAGCTGTTTTTT
>TRBV29-1|NA|NA|TRBJ2-7
CSVAGYASYEQYF
TGCAGCGTCGCAGGGTATGCTTCCTACGAGCAGTACTTC
>TRBV29-1|NA|NA|TRBJ2-7
CSVRENYEQYF
TGCAGCGTTAGAGAGAACTACGAGCAGTACTTC
>TRBV4-3|NA|few|TRBJ1-1
CASSQDRLGNTEAFF
TGCGCCAGCAGCCAAGATCGATTGGGGAACACTGAAGCTTTCTTT
>TRBV30|NA|NA|TRBJ1-1
CAWNGGDGTEAFF
TGTGCCTGGAACGGGGGTGATGGCACTGAAGCTTTCTTT
>TRBV30|NA|NA|TRBJ1-6
CAWRTVYNSPLHF
TGTGCCTGGAGGACAGTCTATAATTCACCCCTCCACTTT
>TRBV7-9|NA|NA|TRBJ1-2
CASSHSGGEGYTF
TGTGCCAGCAGCCATTCGGGGGGTGAGGGCTACACCTTC
>TRBV30|TRBD2|NA|TRBJ2-2
CAWSRGANTGELFF
TGTGCCTGGAGTCGGGGGGCGAACACCGGGGAGCTGTTTTTT
>TRBV12-5|NA|NA|TRBJ1-1
CASQGDPAEAFF
TGTGCTAGTCAAGGCGACCCGGCTGAAGCTTTCTTT
>TRBV4-1|TRBD1|NA|TRBJ2-7
CASSQTTGDSYEQYF
TGCGCCAGCAGCCAAACGACAGGGGATTCCTACGAGCAGTACTTC
>TRBV30|NA|NA|TRBJ2-5
CAWMSREETQYF
TGTGCCTGGATGAGCAGGGAAGAGACCCAGTACTTC
>TRBV30|NA|once|TRBJ1-5
CAWREGGGPKPQHF
TGTGCCTGGAGAGAGGGGGGGGGCCCCAAGCCCCAGCATTTT
>TRBV29-1|TRBD1|few|TRBJ1-2
CSVEDLGTGYGYTF
TGCAGCGTTGAAGATCTGGGGACAGGCTATGGCTACACCTTC
>TRBV25-1|NA|NA|TRBJ2-1
CASSEGLFRVGENEQFF
TGTGCCAGCAGTGAAGGACTGTTCCGGGTCGGGGAGAATGAGCAGTTCTTC
>TRBV9|NA|few|TRBJ2-7
CASRSRTEFTYEQYF
TGTGCCAGCCGGTCCCGGACAGAATTTACCTACGAGCAGTACTTC
>TRBV4-3|TRBD2|few|TRBJ2-1
CASSLKRGGGNEQFF
TGCGCCAGCAGCCTGAAGCGGGGGGGTGGTAATGAGCAGTTCTTC
>TRBV19|NA|NA|TRBJ1-1
CASSTRRGEAFF
TGTGCCAGTAGTACTAGGAGGGGTGAAGCTTTCTTT
>TRBV11-1|NA|NA|TRBJ1-1
CASSLVGPEAFF
TGTGCCAGCAGCTTAGTAGGGCCTGAAGCTTTCTTT
>TRBV30|NA|NA|TRBJ1-1
CAWSEEHGAFF
TGTGCCTGGAGTGAGGAGCATGGAGCTTTCTTT
>TRBV7-6|TRBD2|NA|TRBJ2-1
CASSLVAGGRNEQFF
TGTGCCAGCAGCTTAGTAGCGGGGGGGCGCAATGAGCAGTTCTTC
>TRBV5-1|NA|few|TRBJ2-7
CASRDNFSYEQYF
TGCGCCAGCCGGGACAACTTCTCCTACGAGCAGTACTTC
>TRBV5-4|NA|NA|TRBJ1-1
CASSLGVGPTEAFF
TGTGCCAGCAGCTTGGGGGTGGGCCCCACTGAAGCTTTCTTT
>TRBV7-8|NA|NA|TRBJ2-7
CASSTDYEQYF
TGTGCCAGCAGCACCGACTACGAGCAGTACTTC
>TRBV30|TRBD1|few|TRBJ2-7
CAWSAAGTGGREQYF
TGTGCCTGGAGTGCCGCCGGGACAGGGGGCCGGGAGCAGTACTTC
>TRBV19|NA|NA|TRBJ1-5
CASMERDWNQPQHF
TGTGCCAGTATGGAGAGGGATTGGAATCAGCCCCAGCATTTT
>TRBV27|NA|NA|TRBJ1-1
CASSLGEAGNTEAFF
TGTGCCAGCAGTTTGGGAGAGGCAGGGAACACTGAAGCTTTCTTT
>TRBV19|NA|NA|TRBJ1-1
CASSIWDRPTEAFF
TGTGCCAGTAGTATTTGGGACCGGCCCACTGAAGCTTTCTTT
>TRBV2|NA|few|TRBJ2-4
CASSPTWGENIQYF
TGTGCCAGCAGTCCGACATGGGGCGAAAACATTCAGTACTTC
>TRBV2|NA|few|TRBJ1-1
CASSFRRDVTEAFF
TGTGCCAGCAGTTTCCGACGGGACGTAACTGAAGCTTTCTTT
>TRBV29-1|NA|NA|TRBJ1-1
CSVVENTEAFF
TGCAGCGTTGTCGAGAACACTGAAGCTTTCTTT
>TRBV4-1|TRBD1|NA|TRBJ2-7
CASSPRQGGYEQYF
TGCGCCAGCAGCCCGAGACAGGGGGGCTACGAGCAGTACTTC
>TRBV4-3|NA|few|TRBJ1-5
CASSQDRNQPQHF
TGCGCCAGCAGCCAAGACAGAAATCAGCCCCAGCATTTT
>TRBV10-1|NA|NA|TRBJ2-7
CASSDAMNTYEQYF
TGCGCCAGCAGTGATGCGATGAACACCTACGAGCAGTACTTC
>TRBV29-1|NA|NA|TRBJ1-2
CSVPAASIYGYTF
TGCAGCGTTCCGGCAGCCTCTATATATGGCTACACCTTC
>TRBV7-9|NA|NA|TRBJ1-2
CASSLEEPVVGYTF
TGTGCCAGCAGCTTAGAGGAGCCGGTGGTTGGCTACACCTTC
>TRBV5-1|TRBD2|NA|TRBJ2-1
CASRGGNEQFF
TGCGCCAGCAGGGGAGGGAATGAGCAGTTCTTC
>TRBV4-1|NA|NA|TRBJ2-3
CASSQDVGQPVQYF
TGCGCCAGCAGCCAAGATGTCGGGCAACCGGTTCAGTATTTT
>TRBV29-1|NA|NA|TRBJ2-2
CSVPGRTGELFF
TGCAGCGTTCCAGGCCGCACCGGGGAGCTGTTTTTT
>TRBV21-1|NA|few|TRBJ2-7
CASSKGQGGFLEREQYF
TGTGCCAGTAGCAAGGGGCAGGGGGGATTCTTGGAGCGCGAGCAGTACTTC
>TRBV10-1|NA|many|TRBJ1-2
CASSETSNYGYTF
TGCGCCAGCAGTGAAACGTCTAACTATGGCTACACCTTC
>TRBV6-5|NA|NA|TRBJ1-2
CASSSDYGYTF
TGTGCCAGCAGCTCCGACTATGGCTACACCTTC
>TRBV30|NA|few|TRBJ1-5
CAWSAGSNQPQHF
TGTGCCTGGAGTGCTGGTAGCAATCAGCCCCAGCATTTT